This T cell receptor (beta chain) came from a study of shared clonotypes between healthy human individuals. Germline CDR1 and CDR2: MDHEN and SYDVKM. CDR3 length: 12 amino acids. V lost 6 bases to trimming and J lost 1 base, with 4 bases between them. The naive CD8 subset, CD45RO-negative cells positively selected for CCR7, excluded terminally differentiated effector memory CD45RA+ cells. In the original workflow: ImmunoSEQ yielded junction-only sequences lacking quality scores, so filtering differed. The assay was immunoSEQ multiplex PCR, and TCRdb's table has in-frame clones only and misses some. The V and J calls and the clone size are those of that table, but D and trimming were determined from the DNA. This sample has around 1,900,000 clones, with 80% to 95% found just once. Findings and caveats of the study: Memory subsets had estimated richness that was generally smaller than that of naive subsets. Sampling covered nothing but blood. Tissue TCR repertoires likely differ from those found in blood.

Regarding this clone: The target antigen is unknown. Other nucleotide sequences from this sample produce the same CDR3.

This clonotype was obtained from a man younger than 30 in good health. Some clones in this sample may be carry-over from other donors' samples. Sequencing was done on a sample of naive CD8+ T cells from PBMCs. The chain is built from TRBV28 and TRBJ2-1; no reliable D call. CDR3 sequence: CASSYSYNEQFF. CDR3 sequence (DNA): TGTGCCAGCAGCTATTCCTACAATGAGCAGTTCTTC.